A selection of T cell receptor beta chains follows, all from one sample in a study of blood T cell repertoires in COVID-19. Assay: immunoSEQ multiplex PCR; the TCRdb copy retains only in-frame clones and omits some. The table includes 130,000 or so clones, about 80% detected once. Sample: PBMCs or T cells enriched from blood (not recorded which). The receptors come from a man in his forties with acute COVID-19. CDR3s include the opening cysteine and the closing phenylalanine or tryptophan. Fields, in order: clone size, V gene, D gene, J gene, CDR3 protein, CDR3 DNA. The D gene is left open where the match is weak. Clone size is given for some rows only: seen once, a few or many times, or a class if the clone is expanded.

>-|TRBV19|-|TRBJ2-7
CASNLGGESYEQYF
TGTGCCAGCAACCTAGGCGGGGAATCCTACGAGCAGTACTTC
>-|TRBV7-8|-|TRBJ1-2
CASSPTGVYGYTF
TGTGCCAGCAGTCCGACGGGGGTCTATGGCTACACCTTC
>-|TRBV18|TRBD1|TRBJ2-3
CASSPQGQGKDTQYF
TGTGCCAGCTCACCACAGGGACAGGGAAAAGATACGCAGTATTTT
>-|TRBV29-1|TRBD1|TRBJ1-5
CSVRQGSQPQHF
TGCAGCGTCCGACAGGGGTCGCAGCCCCAGCATTTT
>many|TRBV14|TRBD1|TRBJ2-5
CASSRGQQETQYF
TGTGCCAGCAGCCGGGGACAGCAAGAGACCCAGTACTTC
>once|TRBV7-7|-|TRBJ2-2
CASSLRRADTGELFF
TGTGCTAGCAGCTTACGCAGGGCAGACACCGGGGAGCTGTTTTTT
>-|TRBV30|TRBD1|TRBJ2-5
CAWSVQGETQYF
TGTGCCTGGAGTGTACAGGGGGAGACCCAGTACTTC
>-|TRBV5-4|-|TRBJ2-5
CASSGSGSDQETQYF
TGTGCCAGCAGCGGATCGGGGTCCGATCAAGAGACCCAGTACTTC
>once|TRBV5-1|-|TRBJ2-1
CASSFSGPNEQFF
TGCGCCAGCAGCTTTTCAGGCCCCAATGAGCAGTTCTTC
>-|TRBV19|-|TRBJ2-3
CASSLTLGVGADTQYF
TGTGCCAGTAGCCTTACCCTAGGCGTCGGCGCAGATACGCAGTATTTT
>-|TRBV12-5|-|TRBJ1-5
CASGLPQVGLGIYQPQHF
TGTGCTAGTGGTTTGCCACAGGTGGGCCTAGGGATATATCAGCCCCAGCATTTT
>-|TRBV3-1/TRBV3-2|-|TRBJ2-3
CASRGGLGTDTQYF
TGTGCCAGCCGTGGGGGCCTTGGCACAGATACGCAGTATTTT
>-|TRBV7-9|TRBD1|TRBJ1-5
CASSLGQNDQPQHF
TGTGCCAGCAGCTTGGGACAGAATGATCAGCCCCAGCATTTT
>-|TRBV28|TRBD1|TRBJ1-1
CASSAGQGAAEAFF
TGTGCCAGCAGTGCGGGACAGGGGGCTGCTGAAGCTTTCTTT
>-|TRBV5-5|-|TRBJ1-1
CASSPEGDTEAFF
TGTGCCAGCAGCCCGGAAGGGGACACTGAAGCTTTCTTT
>-|TRBV12-5|TRBD1|TRBJ1-1
CASGPSDREVAFF
TGTGCTAGTGGTCCGAGTGACAGGGAAGTAGCTTTCTTT
>-|TRBV5-1|-|TRBJ2-3
CASSLGQGWDTQYF
TGCGCCAGCAGCTTGGGGCAGGGGTGGGATACGCAGTATTTT
>-|TRBV24-1|-|TRBJ2-1
CATSAGGVNEQFF
TGTGCCACCAGCGCCGGGGGAGTCAATGAGCAGTTCTTC
>-|TRBV6-5|TRBD1|TRBJ2-3
CASRKGQGTDTQYF
TGTGCCAGCAGGAAAGGACAGGGAACAGATACGCAGTATTTT
>-|TRBV5-1|-|TRBJ2-5
CASSLYQETQYF
TGCGCCAGCAGCCTGTACCAAGAGACCCAGTACTTC
>-|TRBV5-8|TRBD1|TRBJ1-4
CASSWAMTGRNEKLFF
TGTGCCAGCAGCTGGGCCATGACAGGGCGTAATGAAAAACTGTTTTTT
>-|TRBV6-5|TRBD1|TRBJ1-3
CASSLQQGRGNTIYF
TGTGCCAGCAGTCTACAACAGGGGAGGGGAAACACCATATATTTT
>-|TRBV7-2|-|TRBJ1-2
CASSLDAGDGYTF
TGTGCCAGCAGCTTAGATGCAGGGGATGGCTACACCTTC
>few|TRBV7-9|-|TRBJ1-6
CASSFEGSPLHF
TGTGCCAGCAGCTTTGAGGGCTCACCCCTCCACTTT
>-|TRBV11-2|TRBD2|TRBJ2-2
CASSSSGTRIPGELFF
TGTGCCAGCAGCTCTAGTGGGACTAGGATCCCCGGGGAGCTGTTTTTT
>-|TRBV12-2|-|TRBJ2-1
CASRLTSGPLNEQFF
TGTGCAAGTCGCTTAACTAGCGGACCTCTCAATGAGCAGTTCTTC
>-|TRBV30|TRBD1|TRBJ1-2
CASQGQGNYGYTF
TGTGCCTCCCAGGGACAGGGGAACTATGGCTACACCTTC
>-|TRBV6-2/TRBV6-3|-|TRBJ2-3
CASTPPAGAPTDTQYF
TGTGCCAGCACCCCCCCCGCGGGGGCCCCCACAGATACGCAGTATTTT
>-|TRBV7-9|-|TRBJ1-6
CASSSAQGNNSPLHF
TGTGCCAGCAGCTCAGCACAGGGAAATAATTCACCCCTCCACTTT